This passage covers 27 T cell receptor beta chains from one sample sequenced in a study of blood T cell repertoires in COVID-19. Assay: immunoSEQ multiplex PCR; the TCRdb copy retains only in-frame clones and omits some. Of over 70,000 clones listed, around 83% are singletons. Sequenced sample: peripheral blood. The receptors originated from a man in his 60s with COVID-19, enrolled during active disease.

The chain recombines TRBV12-5 with TRBJ2-3; D remains ambiguous. The CDR3 consists of 13 residues. From germline, CDR1 is LGHNT and CDR2 FRNRAP. V was pared by 1 base and J by 2 bases, with 4 bases between. The CDR3 DNA sequence: TGTGCTAGTGGTTTGGGACTCACAGATACGCAGTATTTT. Encoded protein: CASGLGLTDTQYF. Looking up the rest from reference TRBV12-5 and TRBJ2-3 gives the full variable domain: DARVTQTPRHKVTEMGQEVTMRCQPILGHNTVFWYRQTMMQGLELLAYFRNRAPLDDSGMPKDRFSAEMPDATLATLKIQPSEPRDSAVYFCASGLGLTDTQYFGPGTRLTVL.

The V gene is TRBV7-9, the J gene TRBJ2-3, with 7 nucleotides matching TRBD2. V shed 3 bases, J shed 4 bases, and the junction held 10 bases outside the gene matches. The CDR3 has 16 residues. Germline V lookup: CDR1 SEHNR, CDR2 FQNEAQ (reference sequence). CDR3 in amino acids: CASSFGTNSIADTQYF. CDR3 bases: TGTGCCAGCAGCTTCGGGACTAACTCCATCGCAGATACGCAGTATTTT.

This clone was found a few times. The chain carries TRBV6-6 and TRBJ2-1; 7 nucleotides align to TRBD2. The CDR3 has 12 amino acids. Germline V gene sequence: CDR1 MNHNY, CDR2 SVGAGI (reference sequence). Germline trimming cut 6 bases from V and 8 bases from J; bases unmatched to any gene: 4. The chain's CDR3 is CASSPGGYEQFF. Written as DNA, the CDR3 is TGTGCCAGCAGCCCGGGGGGTTATGAGCAGTTCTTC.

The rearrangement uses TRBV10-2 and TRBJ1-3; 7 bases align to TRBD1. V dropped 8 bases and J dropped 0; count of bases not matched to a gene: 7. The CDR3 length is 15 residues. CDR1 is WSHSY and CDR2 is SAAADI in the germline V gene. In nucleotides, the CDR3 is TGCGCCAGCCTGGCCTGGGACAGCTCTGGAAACACCATATATTTT. This codes for CASLAWDSSGNTIYF.

This clone was recorded a few times. The rearrangement links TRBV10-3 to TRBJ1-2; 8 bases are shared with TRBD1. The CDR3 consists of 19 residues. CDR1 is ENHRY, CDR2 SYGVKD, per germline. V gave up 3 bases and J gave up 0 bases; unmatched junction bases: 15. CDR3 in amino acids: CAISENPGQVNQANYGYTF. Here the CDR3 DNA reads TGTGCCATCAGTGAAAACCCGGGACAGGTCAATCAAGCTAACTATGGCTACACCTTC.

The rearrangement joins TRBV24-1 to TRBJ1-5, with no clear D. V was pared by 6 bases and J by 0 bases, with 8 bases between. The length of the CDR3 is 14 residues. From germline, CDR1 is KGHDR and CDR2 SFDVKD. The CDR3 sequence is CATSTVYSNQPQHF. The CDR3, as DNA: TGTGCCACCAGTACCGTCTATAGCAATCAGCCCCAGCATTTT.

V gene TRBV28 combines with J gene TRBJ2-1, with 13 bases aligning to TRBD2. V lost 7 bases to trimming and J lost 6 bases; unmatched junction nucleotides: 9. This CDR3 region has 16 residues. Germline-derived CDR1 and CDR2 are MDHEN and SYDVKM. CDR3 region: CASNLPGLAGSNEQFF. In DNA, the CDR3 is TGTGCCAGCAACCTACCGGGACTAGCGGGGAGCAATGAGCAGTTCTTC. Filled out from reference TRBV28 and TRBJ2-1, the complete variable domain reads DVKVTQSSRYLVKRTGEKVFLECVQDMDHENMFWYRQDPGLGLRLIYFSYDVKMKEKGDIPEGYSVSREKKERFSLILESASTNQTSMYLCASNLPGLAGSNEQFFGPGTRLTVL.

V gene TRBV7-3 combines with J gene TRBJ2-5; TRBD1 aligns across 7 bases. From germline, CDR1 is SGHTA and CDR2 FQGTGA. The CDR3 has 18 residues. Unmatched junction bases numbered 14, after V lost 3 bases and J lost 1 base. The CDR3 DNA sequence: TGTGCCAGCAGCTTTCAAGGGGACCGACAGGGCCCCCAAGAGACCCAGTACTTC. Protein product: CASSFQGDRQGPQETQYF.

The rearrangement links TRBV29-1 to TRBJ2-5; D call uncertain. Trimming removed 2 bases at V and 1 base at J, with 5 bases between. The CDR3 spans 12 residues. Per germline, CDR1 SQVTM and CDR2 ANQGSEA. CDR3 sequence (DNA): TGCAGCGTTGAAAAACTCCAAGAGACCCAGTACTTC. It codes for CSVEKLQETQYF.

The chain links TRBV2 to TRBJ2-1, with D maybe TRBD1 (6 bases). Germline loops: CDR1 SNHLY, CDR2 FYNNEI. V was trimmed by 2 bases and J by 5 bases, leaving 19 bases between them. The CDR3 totals 17 residues. The CDR3: CASSETGPDRINNEQFF. The DNA for the CDR3 is TGTGCCAGCAGTGAAACGGGGCCAGACAGGATCAACAATGAGCAGTTCTTC.

This chain uses TRBV5-6 with TRBJ1-1; D is uncertain. The CDR3 totals 12 residues. Trimming removed 6 bases from V and 1 base from J, with 7 bases in between. Looked up from germline, CDR1 is SGHDT and CDR2 is YYEEEE. Written as DNA, the CDR3 is TGTGCCAGCAATGAGGGGAACACTGAAGCTTTCTTT. Protein product: CASNEGNTEAFF.

The chain links TRBV30 to TRBJ1-1; D unclear. The length of the CDR3 is 12 residues. Trimming took 2 bases from V and 5 from J, leaving 9 bases between them. CDR1 and CDR2 from the germline V gene are GTSNPN and SVGIG (reference sequence). The CDR3 DNA reads TGTGCCTGGAGTCCGGGGTTGACTGAAGCTTTCTTT. Amino acids: CAWSPGLTEAFF.

The chain is built from TRBV2 and TRBJ2-2; TRBD1 matches at 10 bases. CDR3 length: 15 amino acids. Germline assignment: CDR1 SNHLY and CDR2 FYNNEI. Germline trimming cut 6 bases from V and 4 bases from J; bases unmatched to any gene: 5. The CDR3 nucleotides read TGTGCCAGCAGACCCGGGACAGGGGTCACCGGGGAGCTGTTTTTT. Translating gives CASRPGTGVTGELFF.

The chain couples TRBV18 to TRBJ1-2; D is unresolved. Germline V CDR1 and CDR2: KGHSH, LQKENI. The CDR3 runs 15 residues. V was clipped by 4 bases and J by 7 bases, with 19 bases between them. CDR3 in DNA: TGTGCCAGCTCACTCACCGCCGGGAGAGATGCTGGCTACACCTTC. Amino acid sequence: CASSLTAGRDAGYTF.

This clone was picked up one time. The V gene is TRBV6-1, the J gene TRBJ2-7; weak D call: TRBD2 (5 bases). The CDR3 is made up of 12 amino acids. The germline gives CDR1 MNHNS, CDR2 SASEGT. Trimming cost V 2 bases and J 7 bases, with 9 bases left between them. The CDR3 protein is CASSESTGEQYF. In nucleotides, the CDR3 is TGTGCCAGCAGTGAATCTACGGGGGAGCAGTACTTC.

V and J are TRBV2 and TRBJ2-2; D gene unclear. V was shortened by 4 bases and J by 7 bases, with 7 bases between the two germline ends. Germline values: CDR1 SNHLY, CDR2 FYNNEI. The CDR3 consists of 12 residues. CDR3 nucleotides: TGTGCCAGCAGTGTTCCGTTCGGGGAGCTGTTTTTT. Residues: CASSVPFGELFF.

This clone was detected only a few times. This sequence joins TRBV30 and TRBJ1-5; the match to TRBD1 covers 8 bases. The CDR3 runs 14 residues. V trimming: 3 bases; J trimming: 5 bases; junction bases outside the gene matches: 6. The V gene's germline CDR1 is GTSNPN and CDR2 SVGIG (reference sequence). The CDR3 here is CAWSFGTGDQPQHF. DNA for the CDR3: TGTGCCTGGAGCTTCGGGACAGGAGATCAGCCCCAGCATTTT.

The chain combines TRBV7-9 with TRBJ1-2, with unresolved D. The V and J ends lost 2 bases and 2 bases respectively, with 6 bases between them. The germline CDR1 and CDR2 sequences are SEHNR and FQNEAQ (reference sequence). There are 13 residues in the CDR3. CDR3 DNA: TGTGCCAGCAGCTTATTAGCGAACTATGGCTACACCTTC. This gives the protein CASSLLANYGYTF.

This chain joins TRBV30 and TRBJ2-1; 7 nucleotides agree with TRBD2. This CDR3 region has 14 residues. Germline V gene data show CDR1 as GTSNPN and CDR2 as SVGIG (reference sequence). V was pared by 0 bases and J by 9 bases, with 8 bases of the junction left unmatched. CDR3 region: CAWSVRAGNGEQFF. The DNA of the CDR3 is TGTGCCTGGAGTGTACGAGCGGGGAATGGTGAGCAGTTCTTC.

This clone was detected a few times. The chain carries TRBV7-6 and TRBJ2-7; TRBD1 aligns across 11 bases. The V gene end was trimmed by 5 bases and the J gene end by 4 bases; junction bases not matched to a gene: 13. This CDR3 has 17 amino acids. Germline assignment: CDR1 SGHVS and CDR2 FNYEAQ. CDR3 nucleotide sequence: TGTGCCAGCAGCCCTAGGGCTAGGGGACAGGGGGGTTACGAGCAGTACTTC. Its protein is CASSPRARGQGGYEQYF.

This chain connects TRBV19 to TRBJ1-2, with TRBD1 matching 7 bases. Germline V gene data show CDR1 as LNHDA and CDR2 as SQIVND (reference sequence). The J segment lost 8 bases and the V segment lost 6 bases, leaving 9 bases of the junction unmatched. This CDR3 contains 13 residues. Written as DNA, the CDR3 is TGTGCCAGTAGGACTGGGACAGTCGGCGGCTACACCTTC. Amino acid sequence: CASRTGTVGGYTF. The full variable domain, rest sourced from reference TRBV19 and TRBJ1-2, is DGGITQSPKYLFRKEGQNVTLSCEQNLNHDAMYWYRQDPGQGLRLIYYSQIVNDFQKGDIAEGYSVSREKKESFPLTVTSAQKNPTAFYLCASRTGTVGGYTFGSGTRLTVV.

This rearrangement joins TRBV24-1 to TRBJ2-1; no firm D call. Germline-derived CDR1 and CDR2 are KGHDR and SFDVKD. The CDR3 loop spans 13 amino acids. Trimming removed 8 bases at V and 5 bases at J, with 12 bases between. The CDR3 DNA follows: TGTGCCACCAACACAGCAGACCACAATGAGCAGTTCTTC. This gives the protein CATNTADHNEQFF.

The V gene is TRBV11-2, the J gene TRBJ2-7; TRBD1 aligns across 7 bases. Germline CDR1 reads SGHAT; CDR2 reads FQNNGV. J gave up 9 bases and V 4 bases, and 24 bases lay outside the gene matches. CDR3 length: 18 amino acids. CDR3 DNA: TGTGCCAGCAGCTCCGTTCGACAGGGATGGACTTCGGCGCGCGGGCAGTACTTC. Translating it yields CASSSVRQGWTSARGQYF.

This rearrangement joins TRBV30 to TRBJ2-1; D gene ambiguous. The CDR3 totals 11 residues. V lost 3 bases, J lost 10 bases, and 10 bases lay in between. Looked up from germline, CDR1 is GTSNPN and CDR2 is SVGIG (reference sequence). CDR3 bases: TGTGCCTGGAGCACAGCATGGGAGCAGTTCTTC. Amino acids: CAWSTAWEQFF.

The rearrangement links TRBV2 to TRBJ1-5; no firm D call. The germline gives CDR1 SNHLY, CDR2 FYNNEI. CDR3 length: 15 residues. V lost 0 bases to trimming and J lost 5 bases, with 11 bases between them. CDR3 region: CASSEALGRDQPQHF. CDR3 nucleotide sequence: TGTGCCAGCAGTGAAGCTCTGGGGAGGGATCAGCCCCAGCATTTT.

The rearrangement uses TRBV27 and TRBJ1-2; weak D call: TRBD1 (5 bases). Germline-derived CDR1 and CDR2 are MNHEY and SMNVEV (reference sequence). The CDR3 has 12 amino acids. The V end lost 2 bases, the J end lost 5 bases, and 6 bases lay between the germline ends. CDR3 protein: CASSLRGYGYTF. The CDR3 DNA sequence: TGTGCCAGCAGTTTACGGGGGTATGGCTACACCTTC.

CDR3 sequence: CASRFATNTIYF. CDR3 nucleotides: TGTGCAAGTCGCTTTGCTACAAACACCATATATTTT. The genes are TRBV12-2 and TRBJ1-3. TRBV12-2 is labeled a pseudogene. The CDR3 sequence is 12 residues long.